The 24 T cell receptor beta chains in this list originate from one sample, sequenced in a study of high-grade serous ovarian cancer treatment subgroups. Tumor samples were taken before definitive surgery or chemotherapy. Using immunoSEQ multiplex PCR, the repertoire was profiled, and TCRdb retains in-frame clones only, with some absent. The table lists thousands of clones, roughly 60% of them singletons, with roughly 6% in the top ten. The sample was tumor tissue. These receptor sequences come from a human donor with high-grade serous ovarian cancer.

The chain couples TRBV4-1 to TRBJ2-1, with 11 bases that match TRBD2. Unmatched junction bases numbered 8, after V lost 1 base and J lost 9 bases. Germline V gene sequence: CDR1 MGHRA, CDR2 YSYEKL. There are 16 residues in the CDR3. The CDR3 region has the DNA TGCGCCAGCAGCCAAGTCACTAGCGGGAGCGGTATTGAGCAGTTCTTC. Translating gives CASSQVTSGSGIEQFF.

The rearrangement uses TRBV11-3 and TRBJ2-1; 9 bases are a match to TRBD1. Per the germline V gene, CDR1 is SGHNT and CDR2 is YENEEA. The junction had 6 bases not matched to a gene; V was cut back by 0 bases and J by 6 bases. There are 16 residues in the CDR3. CDR3 coding DNA: TGTGCCAGCAGCTTAGATGGGACAGGGTATGGCAATGAGCAGTTCTTC. Residues: CASSLDGTGYGNEQFF.

The V call is TRBV11-3, the J call TRBJ1-2; 8 bases are a match to TRBD1. V dropped 5 bases and J dropped 8; count of bases not matched to a gene: 10. The germline gives CDR1 SGHNT, CDR2 YENEEA. CDR3 length: 14 residues. CDR3 protein: CASSPVQGARGYTF. CDR3 nucleotide sequence: TGTGCCAGCAGCCCCGTTCAGGGGGCGAGAGGCTACACCTTC.

The rearrangement uses TRBV27 and TRBJ2-7, with D possibly matching TRBD1 (6 bases). This CDR3 is built from 13 residues. Trimming took 2 bases from V and 2 from J, leaving 7 bases between them. Germline CDR1 and CDR2: MNHEY and SMNVEV (reference sequence). The CDR3: CASSLGTPYEQYF. DNA for the CDR3: TGTGCCAGCAGTTTAGGGACACCCTACGAGCAGTACTTC.

The chain has TRBV5-1 and TRBJ2-1, with D maybe TRBD2 (6 bases). The V and J ends lost 4 bases and 1 base respectively, with 12 bases between them. From germline, CDR1 is SGHRS and CDR2 YFSETQ. This CDR3 spans 15 amino acids. The CDR3 here is CASSRERVSYNEQFF. The CDR3 bases are TGCGCCAGCAGCAGAGAGCGGGTATCCTACAATGAGCAGTTCTTC.

This clone was observed a few times. The chain links TRBV10-2 to TRBJ2-7, with D possibly being TRBD1 (6 bases). This CDR3 comprises 14 residues. Per germline, CDR1 WSHSY and CDR2 SAAADI. V was clipped by 5 bases and J by 6 bases, with 17 bases between them. DNA for the CDR3: TGCGCCAGCAGTCCCCGGACAGTCACGGTCGAGCAGTACTTC. It is translated as CASSPRTVTVEQYF.

The gene calls are TRBV28 and TRBJ1-4; 7 bases are shared with TRBD1. Germline CDR1 is MDHEN and CDR2 is SYDVKM. CDR3 length: 14 amino acids. J was trimmed by 8 bases and V by 6 bases; bases with no gene match: 9. CDR3 DNA sequence: TGTGCCAGCAGCCGCGGACAGGCCAGAGAAAAACTGTTTTTT. It encodes CASSRGQAREKLFF.

This clone showed up just a few times. This chain uses TRBV15 with TRBJ1-2; the D gene is possibly TRBD1 (5 bases). The CDR3 is made up of 13 amino acids. Per the germline V gene, CDR1 is LNHNV and CDR2 is YYDKDF (reference sequence). Trimming stripped 2 bases from V and 6 bases from J, with 10 bases between. CDR3 loop: CATSRPGGDGYTF. The CDR3 DNA reads TGTGCCACCAGCAGACCTGGGGGGGATGGCTACACCTTC. The full variable domain, with the rest looked up from reference TRBV15 and TRBJ1-2, is DAMVIQNPRYQVTQFGKPVTLSCSQTLNHNVMYWYQQKSSQAPKLLFHYYDKDFNNEADTPDNFQSRRPNTSFCFLDIRSPGLGDTAMYLCATSRPGGDGYTFGSGTRLTVV.

This clone was seen a single time. The genes are TRBV19 and TRBJ2-5; TRBD1 matches 9 bases. With the DNA end fitting TRBJ2-7 better, the J assignment may be wrong. Germline V gene sequence: CDR1 LNHDA, CDR2 SQIVND (reference sequence). The CDR3 is made up of 15 amino acids. CDR3 loop: CASSIAGTGNYEQYF. The CDR3 bases are TGTGCCAGTAGTATCGCCGGGACAGGGAACTACGAGCAGTACTTC.

The chain couples TRBV30 to TRBJ2-1; D gene unclear. CDR1 is GTSNPN and CDR2 is SVGIG in the germline V gene (reference sequence). This CDR3 spans 15 amino acids. V was trimmed by 3 bases and J by 0 bases, leaving 12 bases between them. CDR3 coding DNA: TGTGCCTGGAGGCTGGACCTCCTCTCCTACAATGAGCAGTTCTTC. It encodes CAWRLDLLSYNEQFF.

The chain couples TRBV5-1 to TRBJ2-7; TRBD1 or TRBD2 may be the D gene (5 bases each). The CDR3 consists of 15 residues. Per germline, CDR1 SGHRS and CDR2 YFSETQ. Trimming pared 3 bases from V and 2 bases from J, leaving 15 bases between. In DNA, the CDR3 is TGCGCCAGCAGCTCGGGACGGCTAAACACCTACGAGCAGTACTTC. It specifies CASSSGRLNTYEQYF.

The chain couples TRBV7-9 to TRBJ2-1; 11 bases agree with TRBD2. Trimming at V came to 10 bases and at J to 6 bases, leaving 8 bases not matched to a gene. Per the germline V gene, CDR1 is SEHNR and CDR2 is FQNEAQ (reference sequence). This CDR3 region has 14 residues. The CDR3 DNA is TGTGCCATCGAGGGACTAGCGGTCCGCAATGAGCAGTTCTTC. Its protein product is CAIEGLAVRNEQFF.

This chain joins TRBV14 and TRBJ2-1, with 11 positions matching TRBD2. V gave up 1 base and J gave up 5 bases; unmatched junction bases: 4. This CDR3 spans 16 amino acids. Germline-derived CDR1 and CDR2 are SGHDN and FVKESK. DNA of the CDR3: TGTGCCAGCAGCCAAGTAGGACTAGCGGGCAACAATGAGCAGTTCTTC. Translated, it gives CASSQVGLAGNNEQFF.

J is TRBJ2-1 and V is TRBV7-2; TRBD2 aligns across 14 bases. J lost 3 bases, V lost 5 bases, and 6 bases had no gene match. The CDR3 loop spans 17 amino acids. CDR1 and CDR2 from the germline V gene are SGHTA and FQGNSA. This CDR3 is CASSRRLAGGGYNEQFF. CDR3 bases: TGTGCCAGCAGCCGGCGACTAGCGGGGGGGGGCTACAATGAGCAGTTCTTC.

The rearrangement links TRBV10-3 to TRBJ2-7; 12 nucleotides line up with TRBD2. Germline loops: CDR1 ENHRY, CDR2 SYGVKD. V dropped 5 bases and J dropped 2; count of bases not matched to a gene: 1. The length of the CDR3 is 14 residues. The CDR3 DNA reads as TGTGCCATCAGTCCTAGCGGGAGGGCCTACGAGCAGTACTTC. The encoded protein is CAISPSGRAYEQYF.

This clone has only a few counts. This sequence joins TRBV7-9 and TRBJ2-3; the D call may be TRBD1 or TRBD2 (5 bases each). In germline, CDR1 is SEHNR, CDR2 FQNEAQ (reference sequence). Trimming stripped 5 bases from V and 6 bases from J, with 24 bases between. This CDR3 comprises 17 residues. CDR3 loop: CASSRSNFGTSGDTQYF. In DNA form, the CDR3 reads TGTGCCAGCAGCCGATCCAACTTCGGGACGTCGGGGGATACGCAGTATTTT.

The V and J genes are TRBV27 and TRBJ1-5, with 7 bases identical to TRBD1. The CDR3 sequence is 14 residues long. CDR1 and CDR2 (germline): MNHEY, SMNVEV (reference sequence). V dropped 4 bases and J dropped 3; count of bases not matched to a gene: 3. CDR3 DNA sequence: TGTGCCAGCAGTTGGACAGGAGACAATCAGCCCCAGCATTTT. This encodes CASSWTGDNQPQHF.

The V gene is TRBV2, the J gene TRBJ2-7; D gene unclear. V shed 7 bases and J shed 7 bases, with 8 bases lying between them. The CDR3 sequence is 10 residues long. CDR1 and CDR2 (germline): SNHLY, FYNNEI. The CDR3 DNA reads as TGTGCCAGCACCCTCTTAGAGCAGTACTTC. It codes for CASTLLEQYF.

This rearrangement joins TRBV5-1 to TRBJ1-1; tentative D call: TRBD1 (5 bases). Deletions cut 0 bases from V and 5 bases from J, with 23 bases between. The CDR3 extends over 18 amino acids. Germline CDR1 SGHRS, CDR2 YFSETQ. As DNA, the CDR3 is TGCGCCAGCAGCTTGGGATTGTGGGGGGGATCAGTGGGGACTGAAGCTTTCTTT. It codes for CASSLGLWGGSVGTEAFF.

This clone has just a few counts. The rearrangement links TRBV7-8 to TRBJ2-1, with D possibly being TRBD1 (5 bases). There are 13 residues in the CDR3. The V and J ends lost 5 bases and 8 bases respectively, with 13 bases between them. The germline V gene encodes CDR1 SGHVS and CDR2 FQNEAQ. CDR3 loop: CASSQGLTHEQFF. In nucleotides, the CDR3 is TGTGCCAGCAGCCAGGGCCTTACACATGAGCAGTTCTTC.

The V call is TRBV5-8, the J call TRBJ2-7, with D unclear. Germline CDR1 SGHTS, CDR2 YDEGEE. V dropped 1 base and J dropped 7 bases, with 18 bases sitting between them. The CDR3 sequence is 15 residues long. As DNA, the CDR3 is TGTGCCAGCAGCTTGCAAGGCCCCACGCCGAGGGAGCAGTACTTC. It yields the protein CASSLQGPTPREQYF.

This clone showed up just a few times. The V gene is TRBV5-6, the J gene TRBJ2-5; 9 nucleotides align to TRBD2. The V and J ends lost 0 bases and 2 bases, in that order; junction bases with no gene match: 2. CDR1 SGHDT and CDR2 YYEEEE come from the germline V gene. The CDR3 runs 15 residues. In DNA form, the CDR3 reads TGTGCCAGCAGCTTGGTCGCGGGAGGGCAAGAGACCCAGTACTTC. Translation gives CASSLVAGGQETQYF. Full variable domain (outside the CDR3, taken from reference TRBV5-6 and TRBJ2-5): DAGVTQSPTHLIKTRGQQVTLRCSPKSGHDTVSWYQQALGQGPQFIFQYYEEEERQRGNFPDRFSGHQFPNYSSELNVNALLLGDSALYLCASSLVAGGQETQYFGPGTRLLVL.

V usage is TRBV15 and J usage is TRBJ1-2; D might be TRBD1 (5 bases). Germline V gives CDR1 LNHNV, CDR2 YYDKDF (reference sequence). V was clipped by 4 bases and J by 5 bases, with 11 bases between them. There are 13 residues in the CDR3. CDR3 DNA sequence: TGTGCCACCAGCAAGGAGAGGGGATATGGCTACACCTTC. This translates into CATSKERGYGYTF.

The V call is TRBV10-3, the J call TRBJ2-5; D unresolved. The CDR3 spans 11 residues. Germline assignment: CDR1 ENHRY and CDR2 SYGVKD. V was shortened by 0 bases and J by 10 bases, with 6 bases between the two germline ends. The CDR3 is CAISESEDQYF. The DNA for the CDR3 is TGTGCCATCAGTGAGTCGGAAGACCAGTACTTC.